These T cell receptor beta chains were read from a single sample in a study of shared clonotypes between healthy human individuals. The repertoire was sequenced with immunoSEQ multiplex PCR; TCRdb's copy has only in-frame clones and lacks some. Of some 2,500,000 clones in the sample, under 95% were seen once. The sequencing input was naive CD4+ T cells from PBMCs. These receptors were taken from a man between 18 and 29 years old in good health. Some clones in this sample may be carry-over from other donors' samples. Each CDR3 is given with its conserved first and last residue. The order of the fields is D gene, clone size, V gene, J gene, CDR3 DNA, CDR3 protein. The D gene is left open where the match is weak. Rows give clone size only sometimes, using once, few, many, or a class for an expanded clone.

TRBD2	.	TRBV11-2	TRBJ2-1	TGTGCCAGCAGCTCACTCGGGACTAGCGGAAACAATGAGCAGTTCTTC	CASSSLGTSGNNEQFF
TRBD1	.	TRBV29-1	TRBJ2-7	TGCAGCGTCGGGACAGTTTACGAGCAGTACTTC	CSVGTVYEQYF
.	few	TRBV29-1	TRBJ1-1	TGCAGCGTTGGATTCCACCCCCCATTCGACAGGGAAGCTTTCTTT	CSVGFHPPFDREAFF
TRBD1	.	TRBV28	TRBJ2-2	TGTGCCAGCAACCCACCCGGGACAGGGTCCGGGGAGCTGTTTTTT	CASNPPGTGSGELFF
TRBD1	.	TRBV11-2	TRBJ1-1	TGTGCCAGCAGCTTAGGGACAGGGGGGCTTTTGGCTTTCTTT	CASSLGTGGLLAFF
.	.	TRBV6-5	TRBJ2-7	TGTGCCAGCAGGGCTACAGAGACCTACGAGCAGTACTTC	CASRATETYEQYF
.	.	TRBV27	TRBJ2-3	TGTGCCAGCACTCGGCAGACTAGCACAGATACGCAGTATTTT	CASTRQTSTDTQYF
.	.	TRBV15	TRBJ1-5	TGTGCCACCAGCGGCCGGGGGCCCCAGCATTTT	CATSGRGPQHF
.	.	TRBV7-2	TRBJ1-1	TGTGCCAGCAGCTTATGGGCCACTGAAGCTTTCTTT	CASSLWATEAFF
TRBD2	.	TRBV7-2	TRBJ2-3	TGTGCCAGCAGTTCCGGGACTAGCGGAAGCACAGATACGCAGTATTTT	CASSSGTSGSTDTQYF
TRBD2	.	TRBV29-1	TRBJ2-3	TGCAGCGTTGATAAGTGGACTAGCGGCCATAGCACAGATACGCAGTATTTT	CSVDKWTSGHSTDTQYF
TRBD2	.	TRBV27	TRBJ2-3	TGTGCCAGCAGGCGTAGCGGGCCGACAGATACGCAGTATTTT	CASRRSGPTDTQYF
TRBD2	.	TRBV25-1	TRBJ2-1	TGTGCCAGCAGTCGAACCGGGACTAGCGGGCTGGGAGAGCAGTTCTTC	CASSRTGTSGLGEQFF
.	once	TRBV5-8	TRBJ1-2	TGTGCCAGCAGTAACGAACTAGGGGATTTTAACTATGGCTACACCTTC	CASSNELGDFNYGYTF
TRBD2	.	TRBV28	TRBJ2-7	TGTGCCAGCAGCACCAGCGGGAGCGCGTTCTACGAGCAGTACTTC	CASSTSGSAFYEQYF
TRBD1	.	TRBV5-1	TRBJ2-1	TGCGCCAGCAGCCCCCGGGACAGGGCCAATGAGCAGTTCTTC	CASSPRDRANEQFF
.	once	TRBV28	TRBJ2-2	TGTGCCAGCAGACGAGCCCAGGGATTCACCGGGGAGCTGTTTTTT	CASRRAQGFTGELFF
.	.	TRBV28	TRBJ2-7	TGTGGTATTGGGGGCCTCCTCTACGAGCAGTACTTC	CGIGGLLYEQYF
.	once	TRBV6-1	TRBJ1-1	TGTGCCAGCTATACGGGGTTGAGCACTGAAGCTTTCTTT	CASYTGLSTEAFF
.	few	TRBV7-2	TRBJ2-3	TGTGCCAGCAGCTTTGGGATAACAGATACGCAGTATTTT	CASSFGITDTQYF
.	.	TRBV7-9	TRBJ2-1	TGTGCCAGCAGCTACGACCCCCGGAGGTTCACCTACAATGAGCAGTTCTTC	CASSYDPRRFTYNEQFF
.	.	TRBV2	TRBJ2-5	TGTGCCAGCAGTTCGGACAGTTTCCAAGAGACCCAGTACTTC	CASSSDSFQETQYF
TRBD2	.	TRBV28	TRBJ2-1	TGTGCCAGCAGAGTACTAGCGGGATTCGGAAATGAGCAGTTCTTC	CASRVLAGFGNEQFF
.	.	TRBV14	TRBJ1-5	TGTGCCAGCAGCCAAGAGCACGGGACCCAGCATTTT	CASSQEHGTQHF
.	.	TRBV7-9	TRBJ2-3	TGTGCCAGCACGATTGACACAGATACGCAGTATTTT	CASTIDTDTQYF
.	.	TRBV10-3	TRBJ1-4	TGTGCCATCAGTGGGTCTGGGAATGAAAAACTGTTTTTT	CAISGSGNEKLFF
TRBD1	.	TRBV4-3	TRBJ2-1	TGCGCCAGCAGCCAGAGGCCGGGACAGGGAATAGATGAGCAGTTCTTC	CASSQRPGQGIDEQFF
TRBD1	.	TRBV11-3	TRBJ1-4	TGTGCCAGCAGCTCGACAGGGGGTATGGAAAAACTGTTTTTT	CASSSTGGMEKLFF
.	.	TRBV5-1	TRBJ1-2	TGCGCCAGCAGCTCTAAGGGGATTTCCGATGGCTACACCTTC	CASSSKGISDGYTF
.	.	TRBV9	TRBJ2-7	TGTGCCAGCAGCCCCATGGGGGGAACCTACGAGCAGTACTTC	CASSPMGGTYEQYF
TRBD2	few	TRBV5-1	TRBJ2-7	TGCGCCAGCAGCTTGGGACTAGCGGGAGACTACGAGCAGTACTTC	CASSLGLAGDYEQYF
.	.	TRBV5-6	TRBJ1-2	TGTGCCAGCAGCCCCGGGACGAATTATGGCTACACCTTC	CASSPGTNYGYTF
.	.	TRBV18	TRBJ1-1	TGTGCCAGCTCACCACGACTCTACAGGGATGGGGACACTGAAGCTTTCTTT	CASSPRLYRDGDTEAFF
.	.	TRBV18	TRBJ2-3	TGTGCCAGCTCACCAAAGTTTTTCACCGGGGATTCTAGCACAGATACGCAGTATTTT	CASSPKFFTGDSSTDTQYF
TRBD1	.	TRBV28	TRBJ1-2	TGTGCCAGCAGGGGACAGCCCTATGGCTACACCTTC	CASRGQPYGYTF
.	.	TRBV7-2	TRBJ1-5	TGTGCCAGCAGCTTAGCGGGAGGGGGCAATCAGCCCCAGCATTTT	CASSLAGGGNQPQHF
.	.	TRBV7-9	TRBJ1-2	TGTGCCAGCAGCTCCACCTGGACCGACTACACCTTC	CASSSTWTDYTF
.	.	TRBV25-1	TRBJ2-3	TGTGCCAGCAGTGAAACCCAGGGGACGCAGTATTTT	CASSETQGTQYF
.	.	TRBV11-2	TRBJ1-2	TGTGCCAGCAGCCAGAACAGGGTCGGCTATGGCTACACCTTC	CASSQNRVGYGYTF
.	.	TRBV4-2	TRBJ2-5	TGTGCCAGCAGCCAGAGCGTTACAGGGGGAGGGCAAGAGACCCAGTACTTC	CASSQSVTGGGQETQYF
.	.	TRBV2	TRBJ2-2	TGTGCCAGCGGAGGGGCAGGGGGGAACACCGGGGAGCTGTTTTTT	CASGGAGGNTGELFF
.	.	TRBV5-4	TRBJ2-3	TGTGCCAGCAGCTTGAGGGTTTTGGGAGTAACAGATACGCAGTATTTT	CASSLRVLGVTDTQYF
.	.	TRBV5-1	TRBJ2-7	TGCGCCAGCAGCTTGGCCGAGAACTACGAGCAGTACTTC	CASSLAENYEQYF